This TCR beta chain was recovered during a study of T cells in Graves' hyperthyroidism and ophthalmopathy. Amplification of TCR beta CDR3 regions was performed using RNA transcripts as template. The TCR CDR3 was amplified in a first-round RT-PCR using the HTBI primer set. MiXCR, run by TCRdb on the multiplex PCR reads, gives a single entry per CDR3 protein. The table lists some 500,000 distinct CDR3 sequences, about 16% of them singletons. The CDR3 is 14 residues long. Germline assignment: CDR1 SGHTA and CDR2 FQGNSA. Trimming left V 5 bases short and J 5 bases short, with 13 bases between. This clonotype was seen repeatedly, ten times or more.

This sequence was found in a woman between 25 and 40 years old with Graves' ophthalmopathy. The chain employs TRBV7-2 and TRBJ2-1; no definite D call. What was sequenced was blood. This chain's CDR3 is CASSPAVTHNEQFF. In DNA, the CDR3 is TGTGCCAGCAGCCCGGCCGTGACCCACAATGAGCAGTTCTTC.